This entry lists 21 T cell receptor beta chains sequenced from one sample in a study of blood T cell repertoires in COVID-19 (dated by TCRdb to 2018 to 2020). The library was generated by the immunoSEQ multiplex PCR assay. What TCRdb holds here is the immuneACCESS table cut down to in-frame rearrangements. Part of the clones is not present; checked against another copy, under half of the missing clones reflect an unresolved V gene, and the others are unexplained. This sample gives under 250,000 clones in total; 79% of them show up just once. Over 5% of the sample comes from the top ten. Sequences were obtained from peripheral blood. Receptors were obtained from a woman aged 40 to 50 with COVID-19, enrolled during active disease.

V is TRBV6-4 and J is TRBJ1-1, with a tentative D call TRBD1 (5 bases). The CDR3 totals 16 residues. Germline values: CDR1 MRHNA, CDR2 SNTAGT. V lost 0 bases and J 6 bases, leaving 17 bases between the germline ends. CDR3 DNA: TGTGCCAGCAGTGACTCCAGGGTTGGTGAAGTCTCTGAAGCTTTCTTT. This translates into CASSDSRVGEVSEAFF.

V and J are TRBV27 and TRBJ1-6; D remains ambiguous. This CDR3 has 15 amino acids. CDR1 and CDR2 (germline): MNHEY, SMNVEV (reference sequence). The V gene lost 2 bases and the J gene lost 9 bases, with 14 bases spanning the gap. The CDR3 is CASSLRVLLGSPLHF. The CDR3 DNA is TGTGCCAGCAGTTTACGGGTTCTCCTTGGTTCACCCCTCCACTTT.

V and J are TRBV5-1 and TRBJ1-1; maybe TRBD1 (5 bases). The V gene's germline CDR1 is SGHRS and CDR2 YFSETQ. Trimming left V 3 bases short and J 6 bases short, with 6 bases between. The CDR3 has 11 residues. CDR3 sequence reads: CASSSTAEAFF. Here the CDR3 DNA reads TGCGCCAGCAGCTCGACAGCTGAAGCTTTCTTT.

This clone was seen only a few times. This chain joins TRBV2 and TRBJ1-2; D is unresolved. Deletions cut 7 bases from V and 0 bases from J, with 6 bases between. The CDR3 is 12 amino acids. Per germline, CDR1 SNHLY and CDR2 FYNNEI. CDR3 loop: CASTSANYGYTF. The CDR3 nucleotides read TGTGCCAGCACGTCTGCTAACTATGGCTACACCTTC.

The V and J genes are TRBV7-2 and TRBJ2-5; 7 nucleotides match TRBD1. The CDR3 contains 16 residues. J lost 5 bases, V lost 5 bases, and 14 bases had no gene match. Per the germline V gene, CDR1 is SGHTA and CDR2 is FQGNSA. The CDR3 DNA reads as TGTGCCAGCAGCCTATGGACAGAGGGGGCAGTTGAGACCCAGTACTTC. Encoded protein: CASSLWTEGAVETQYF. The entire variable domain, with the rest obtained from reference TRBV7-2 and TRBJ2-5, is as follows: GAGVSQSPSNKVTEKGKDVELRCDPISGHTALYWYRQSLGQGLEFLIYFQGNSAPDKSGLPSDRFSAERTGGSVSTLTIQRTQQEDSAVYLCASSLWTEGAVETQYFGPGTRLLVL.

This clone was seen a few times. This sequence joins TRBV6-1 and TRBJ2-2; D is undetermined. This CDR3 is 14 amino acids long. CDR1 MNHNS and CDR2 SASEGT come from the germline V gene. V shed 1 base and J shed 3 bases, with 6 bases lying between them. CDR3 bases: TGTGCCAGCAGTGAAGTCCAGGACACCGGGGAGCTGTTTTTT. Translation: CASSEVQDTGELFF.

V gene TRBV19 combines with J gene TRBJ2-5; weak D call: TRBD2 (6 bases). The CDR3 contains 14 residues. Trimming took 6 bases from V and 5 from J, leaving 16 bases between them. Germline assignment: CDR1 LNHDA and CDR2 SQIVND (reference sequence). CDR3 DNA sequence: TGTGCCAGTAGCAACTGGAGGGCAGAGGAGACCCAGTACTTC. Translating it yields CASSNWRAEETQYF.

The chain joins TRBV7-9 to TRBJ2-7, with D perhaps TRBD1 (6 bases). V lost 5 bases and J lost 3, with 11 bases in between. CDR3 length: 13 residues. Germline V gene data show CDR1 as SEHNR and CDR2 as FQNEAQ (reference sequence). CDR3 nucleotide sequence: TGTGCCAGCAGCGCGGACAGTATCTACGAGCAGTACTTC. It yields the protein CASSADSIYEQYF.

DNA for the CDR3: TGTGCCAGCAGCTACCGGGACAGGGAGGCTTTCTTT. Its translation: CASSYRDREAFF. The chain joins TRBV3-1 (or the pseudogene TRBV3-2) to TRBJ1-1, with 9 bases lining up with TRBD1. The V segment lost 5 bases and the J segment 11 bases; nucleotides outside the gene matches: 6. CDR1 and CDR2 (germline): LGHDT, YNNKEL (reference sequence). The CDR3 length is 12 residues.

V usage is TRBV5-1 and J usage is TRBJ2-7, with 9 bases fitting TRBD1. Trimming at V came to 3 bases and at J to 2 bases, leaving 9 bases not matched to a gene. From germline, CDR1 is SGHRS and CDR2 YFSETQ. There are 16 residues in the CDR3. CDR3: CASSSPGQGLPYEQYF. The CDR3, as DNA: TGCGCCAGCAGCTCGCCGGGACAGGGTTTGCCCTACGAGCAGTACTTC. Looking up the rest from reference TRBV5-1 and TRBJ2-7 gives the full variable domain: KAGVTQTPRYLIKTRGQQVTLSCSPISGHRSVSWYQQTPGQGLQFLFEYFSETQRNKGNFPGRFSGRQFSNSRSEMNVSTLELGDSALYLCASSSPGQGLPYEQYFGPGTRLTVT.

This chain uses TRBV20-1 with TRBJ1-3, with 7 bases fitting TRBD1. The CDR3 runs to 15 residues. Germline trimming cut 3 bases from V and 2 bases from J; bases unmatched to any gene: 7. The germline gives CDR1 DFQATT, CDR2 SNEGSKA (reference sequence). CDR3 bases: TGCAGTGCTAGTAGGGGGCAAGGCACTGGAAACACCATATATTTT. This encodes CSASRGQGTGNTIYF.

The V call is TRBV6-5, the J call TRBJ1-4; possibly TRBD1 for D (5 bases). V was pared by 6 bases and J by 7 bases, with 18 bases between. The CDR3 has 15 residues. Germline assignment: CDR1 MNHEY and CDR2 SVGAGI. CDR3 sequence reads: CASRAPGGSSEKLFF. DNA of the CDR3: TGTGCCAGCAGGGCCCCCGGGGGATCAAGTGAAAAACTGTTTTTT.

The J gene is TRBJ2-4, the V gene TRBV18, with a possible D match to TRBD2 (5 bases). V lost 1 base and J 1 base, leaving 8 bases between the germline ends. Germline V lookup: CDR1 KGHSH, CDR2 LQKENI. This CDR3 contains 15 residues. In DNA, the CDR3 is TGTGCCAGCTCACCACAGAGGGTGGCCAAAAACATTCAGTACTTC. Translating gives CASSPQRVAKNIQYF.

This chain links TRBV9 with TRBJ2-1; no firm D call. The CDR3 is 12 residues long. V was clipped by 0 bases and J by 7 bases, with 5 bases between them. Looked up from germline, CDR1 is SGDLS and CDR2 is YYNGEE. CDR3 amino acids: CASSVEQNEQFF. CDR3 DNA: TGTGCCAGCAGCGTAGAACAAAATGAGCAGTTCTTC.

Comment on this clone: Other DNA sequences in this specimen translate into the identical CDR3. V gene TRBV6-5 combines with J gene TRBJ2-7; 7 bases fit TRBD1. CDR3 length: 12 residues. In germline, CDR1 is MNHEY, CDR2 SVGAGI. V gave up 4 bases and J gave up 4 bases; unmatched junction bases: 1. The CDR3 protein is CASSSTGYEQYF. CDR3 sequence (DNA): TGTGCCAGCAGTTCGACAGGGTACGAGCAGTACTTC.

This chain links TRBV2 with TRBJ1-2, with 8 bases lining up with TRBD1. Germline CDR1 and CDR2: SNHLY and FYNNEI. This CDR3 region has 13 residues. V shed 7 bases and J 7 bases; nucleotides not matched to a gene: 8. The CDR3 nucleotides are TGTGCCAGCACTCCCAGGGGGCACCGTGGCTACACCTTC. Its protein product is CASTPRGHRGYTF.

V gene TRBV19 combines with J gene TRBJ1-2, with 10 bases identical to TRBD1. V was pared by 3 bases and J by 3 bases, with 7 bases of the junction left unmatched. The germline CDR1 and CDR2 sequences are LNHDA and SQIVND (reference sequence). The CDR3 has 16 amino acids. CDR3 amino acids: CASSMRQGARDYGYTF. The CDR3 nucleotides are TGTGCCAGTAGTATGAGACAGGGGGCGCGCGACTATGGCTACACCTTC.

This clone was seen only a few times. The rearrangement uses TRBV5-4 and TRBJ2-2; 8 nucleotides align to TRBD1. Trimming at V came to 3 bases and at J to 6 bases, leaving 4 bases not matched to a gene. The CDR3 has 14 residues. Per the germline V gene, CDR1 is SGHNT and CDR2 is YYREEE (reference sequence). This CDR3 is CASSWTGWAGELFF. DNA of the CDR3: TGTGCCAGCAGCTGGACAGGGTGGGCCGGGGAGCTGTTTTTT. Together with reference TRBV5-4 and TRBJ2-2, the CDR3 gives the full variable domain: ETGVTQSPTHLIKTRGQQVTLRCSSQSGHNTVSWYQQALGQGPQFIFQYYREEENGRGNFPPRFSGLQFPNYSSELNVNALELDDSALYLCASSWTGWAGELFFGEGSRLTVL.

The chain recombines TRBV18 with TRBJ1-2, with D perhaps TRBD1 (6 bases). Germline lookup yields CDR1 KGHSH and CDR2 LQKENI. The CDR3 loop spans 13 amino acids. V was shortened by 6 bases and J by 7 bases, with 15 bases between the two germline ends. The CDR3 is CASSRTGNSGYTF. The CDR3 region has the DNA TGTGCCAGCTCGCGAACAGGGAATTCTGGCTACACCTTC.

The rearrangement links TRBV12-3 or TRBV12-4 to TRBJ2-2, with D uncertain. With 3 bases removed from V and 7 bases from J, the gap between germline ends came to 6 bases. CDR3 size: 12 residues. DNA of the CDR3: TGTGCCAGCAGTTTCGTTTACGGGGAGCTGTTTTTT. Protein: CASSFVYGELFF.

V gene TRBV6-5 combines with J gene TRBJ2-7; possible D gene TRBD2, 6 bases. Germline values: CDR1 MNHEY, CDR2 SVGAGI. The CDR3 spans 15 residues. Trimming left V 2 bases short and J 3 bases short, with 14 bases between. CDR3 in amino acids: CASSYGGTVNYEQYF. DNA for the CDR3: TGTGCCAGCAGTTACGGAGGGACCGTCAACTACGAGCAGTACTTC.